This T cell receptor (beta chain) was sequenced in a study of Ad26.COV2.S vaccination and SARS-CoV-2 variants (dated by TCRdb to 2020 to 2023). In the study overall: Donors in the vaccine arm were drawn from COV1001, a phase I-IIa trial of Ad26.COV2.S in healthy adults that was multicentre, randomized, double-blind and placebo-controlled. Trial participants were randomized into five groups of five, in which low-dose or high-dose Ad26.COV2.S was given once or twice, or placebo was given on both occasions. Sequencing of the TCRbeta repertoire served to evaluate the specificity and breadth of SARS-CoV-2-reactive T cell receptors following Ad26.COV2.S vaccination. The TCR-sequenced set comprised roughly 30 samples: some 19 Ad26.COV2.S vaccine recipients, 5 placebo recipients and 8 SARS-CoV-2 convalescent individuals. Investigators did not know the trial group allocation while performing experiments and assessing outcomes. Dosing of Ad26.COV2.S was intramuscular, at either 5x10^10 or 1x10^11 viral particles, delivered as one shot or as two shots spaced 56 days apart. Points the paper makes about the study in general: Substantial breadth of spike-specific CD8+ and CD4+ T cell responses was reported after vaccination. Comparing responses between vaccine doses or regimens was not something the study was powered to do. Ad26.COV2.S recipients had higher spike-specific TCR breadth than placebo recipients (P = 0.0014). The authors noted that the TCR breadth and depth analyses may have underestimated total T cell responses. Vaccine and placebo recipients had similar non-spike TCR breadth, a finding consistent with the vaccine containing only spike.

The treatment or condition label on this specimen signifies: roughly 19 received Ad26.COV2.S at low or high dose, single or two shots; roughly five received placebo; per-sample allocation not given. Repertoires of vaccine and placebo recipients were sequenced from samples taken on day 63 after the first injection. Between 29 July and 7 August 2020, Cohort 1b enrolled 25 adults aged 18-55 years at one site in Boston, USA. Ad26.COV2.S was a replication-incompetent adenovirus type 26 vector that expressed a prefusion-stabilized SARS-CoV-2 spike protein derived from the original Wuhan strain. CDR1 and CDR2 are read off the germline V gene (reference sequence) as MNHNY and SVGAGI. The CDR3 runs 16 amino acids, cysteine and phenylalanine included. The only DNA kept is the CDR3, 48 bases in frame from the first base. V was cut back by 7 bases and J by 3 bases, leaving a gap of 19 bases between them. The immunoSEQ Assay was used to sequence TCRbeta CDR3 regions. After extraction, genomic DNA underwent amplification by bias-controlled multiplex PCR, followed by high-throughput sequencing. Under the source paper's analysis protocol: Collapsing and filtering of sequences were performed to quantify the absolute abundance of each unique TCRbeta CDR3 region. T cell fraction was estimated by normalizing TCRbeta template counts to usable DNA, which was measured by amplifying reference genes present in all nucleated cells. Repertoire TCRs were annotated as SARS-CoV-2-specific when V gene, CDR3 amino acid sequence and J gene were exactly matched to a known reactive TCR set. The reference SARS-CoV-2 TCR set was obtained from MIRA and was filtered for enrichment in COVID-19-positive ImmuneCODE repertoires, whereby public or cross-reactive TCRs were removed. Drawing on the MIRA antigens, annotated TCRs were analysed further at the level of specific ORF or position within ORF. Breadth was defined as annotated unique rearrangements over total unique productive rearrangements; depth was the summed frequency of those rearrangements. TCR breadth was compared between groups using two-sided Wilcoxon rank-sum tests. Sourced from immuneACCESS, this table was stored by TCRdb with only in-frame sequences that have V and J called. A share of the clones is absent; for the studies checked, an unresolved V gene accounts for under half, and the remainder has no known explanation. V and J calls and clone size follow that table, whereas D and trimming were derived from the DNA. The sample yields 380,000 or so clones; about four fifths were counted once. The ten biggest clones cover approximately 7.8% of the sample.

Comment on this clone: Its recognized antigen is unknown. No per-base quality is available; no much larger clone lies one base away.

This TCR was recovered from a person between 18 and 65 years old who received the Ad26.COV2.S COVID-19 vaccine or a placebo. The rearranged chain carries TRBV6-6 and TRBJ2-4, with TRBD2 tentatively as D gene (7 bases match). The sample consisted of peripheral blood, taken in a trial of Ad26.COV2.S vaccine versus placebo. The sequence in DNA is TGTGCCAGCAACCCGAGGGGAGGGGGTGGCAAAAACATTCAGTACTTC. Translated, this gives CASNPRGGGGKNIQYF.